This T cell receptor (beta chain) comes out of a study of TIL therapy for anti-PD-1-resistant metastatic lung cancer. Turning to the study itself: Most patients had lung adenocarcinoma; several tumors were EGFR-mutant, two ALK-rearranged; half smoked currently or formerly.

Described time point: pre-treatment sample, taken before nivolumab and TIL therapy. Sequencing used immunoSEQ v3. Using immunoSEQ multiplex PCR, the repertoire was profiled, and TCRdb retains in-frame clones only, with some absent. Of 50,000 to 70,000 clones listed, 69% were seen once; the top ten hold around 6.1%. This CDR3 contains 13 residues. V lost 2 bases to trimming and J lost 1 base, with 5 bases between them. Per germline, CDR1 LNHDA and CDR2 SQIVND (reference sequence). The study, taken as a whole, reports: The cohort had more treatment-naive, never-smoker and oncogene-addicted patients than typical.

A note on this clone: Its antigen remains unidentified.

The material was blood, obtained at baseline. The chain is built from TRBV19 and TRBJ2-5, with D unclear. The sequence was collected from a person aged 25-79 years with non-small cell lung cancer. Here the CDR3 reads CASSINFQETQYF. CDR3 coding DNA: TGTGCCAGTAGTATAAACTTCCAAGAGACCCAGTACTTC.